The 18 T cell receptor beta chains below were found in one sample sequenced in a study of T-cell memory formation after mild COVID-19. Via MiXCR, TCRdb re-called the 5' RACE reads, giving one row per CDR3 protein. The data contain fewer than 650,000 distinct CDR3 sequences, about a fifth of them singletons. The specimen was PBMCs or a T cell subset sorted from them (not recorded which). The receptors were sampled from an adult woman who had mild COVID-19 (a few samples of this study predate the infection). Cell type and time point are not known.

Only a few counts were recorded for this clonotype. The DNA for the CDR3 is TGCGCCAGCAGCCGCGGGGACCTCACTGAAGCTTTCTTT. Translated: CASSRGDLTEAFF. The chain combines TRBV4-1 with TRBJ1-1; a possible D gene is TRBD1 (5 bases). Trimming shortened V by 4 bases and J by 4 bases, and 10 bases separated the two germline ends. Germline values: CDR1 MGHRA, CDR2 YSYEKL. This CDR3 contains 13 residues.

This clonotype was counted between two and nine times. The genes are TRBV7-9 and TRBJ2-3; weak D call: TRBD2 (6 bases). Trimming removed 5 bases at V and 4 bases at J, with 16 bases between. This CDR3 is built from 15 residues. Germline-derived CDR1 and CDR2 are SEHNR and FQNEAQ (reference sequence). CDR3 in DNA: TGTGCCAGCAGCCAAACGAGCGGGTGGTCAGATACGCAGTATTTT. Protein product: CASSQTSGWSDTQYF.

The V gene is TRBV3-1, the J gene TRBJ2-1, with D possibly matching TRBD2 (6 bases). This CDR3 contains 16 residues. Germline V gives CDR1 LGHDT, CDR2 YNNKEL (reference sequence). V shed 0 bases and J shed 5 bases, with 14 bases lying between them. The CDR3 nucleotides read TGTGCCAGCAGCCAAGATATGGTAGCGGTAAACAATGAGCAGTTCTTC. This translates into CASSQDMVAVNNEQFF.

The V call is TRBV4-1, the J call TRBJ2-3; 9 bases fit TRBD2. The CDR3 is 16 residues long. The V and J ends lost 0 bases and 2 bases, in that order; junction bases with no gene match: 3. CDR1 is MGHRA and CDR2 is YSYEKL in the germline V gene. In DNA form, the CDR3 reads TGCGCCAGCAGCCAAGAGCCTAGCGGGACCACAGATACGCAGTATTTT. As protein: CASSQEPSGTTDTQYF.

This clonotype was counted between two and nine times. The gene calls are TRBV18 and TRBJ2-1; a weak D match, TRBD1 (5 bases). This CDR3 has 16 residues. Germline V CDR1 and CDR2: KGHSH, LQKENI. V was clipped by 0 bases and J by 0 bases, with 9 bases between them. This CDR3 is CASSPPQGSSYNEQFF. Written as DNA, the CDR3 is TGTGCCAGCTCACCACCGCAGGGTTCCTCCTACAATGAGCAGTTCTTC.

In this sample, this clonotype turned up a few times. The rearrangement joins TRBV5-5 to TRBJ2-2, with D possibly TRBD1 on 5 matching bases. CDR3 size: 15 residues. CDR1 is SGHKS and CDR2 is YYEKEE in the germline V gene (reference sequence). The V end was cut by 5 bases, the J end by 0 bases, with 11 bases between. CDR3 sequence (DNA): TGTGCCAGCAGTTCCAGGGCGGCGAACACCGGGGAGCTGTTTTTT. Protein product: CASSSRAANTGELFF.

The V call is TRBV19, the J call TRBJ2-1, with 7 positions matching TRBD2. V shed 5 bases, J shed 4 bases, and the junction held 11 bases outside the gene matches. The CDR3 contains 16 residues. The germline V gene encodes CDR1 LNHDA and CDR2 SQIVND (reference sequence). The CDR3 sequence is CASSPSGGRGYNEQFF. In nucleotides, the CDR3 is TGTGCCAGTAGTCCCTCGGGCGGGAGAGGTTACAATGAGCAGTTCTTC.

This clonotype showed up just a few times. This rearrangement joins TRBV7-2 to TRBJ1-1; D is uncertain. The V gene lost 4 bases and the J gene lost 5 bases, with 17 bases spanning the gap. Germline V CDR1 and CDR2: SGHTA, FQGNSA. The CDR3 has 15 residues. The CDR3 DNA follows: TGTGCCAGCAGCTCCCGGAGGGTAACGCGGACTGAAGCTTTCTTT. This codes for CASSSRRVTRTEAFF. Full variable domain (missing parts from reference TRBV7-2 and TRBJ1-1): GAGVSQSPSNKVTEKGKDVELRCDPISGHTALYWYRQSLGQGLEFLIYFQGNSAPDKSGLPSDRFSAERTGGSVSTLTIQRTQQEDSAVYLCASSSRRVTRTEAFFGQGTRLTVV.

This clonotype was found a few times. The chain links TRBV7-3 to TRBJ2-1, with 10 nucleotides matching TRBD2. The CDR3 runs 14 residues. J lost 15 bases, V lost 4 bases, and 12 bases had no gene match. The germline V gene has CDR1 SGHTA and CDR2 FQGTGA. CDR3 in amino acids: CASSSGGSGGKPFF. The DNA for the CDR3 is TGTGCCAGCAGCTCCGGAGGTAGCGGGGGGAAACCGTTCTTC.

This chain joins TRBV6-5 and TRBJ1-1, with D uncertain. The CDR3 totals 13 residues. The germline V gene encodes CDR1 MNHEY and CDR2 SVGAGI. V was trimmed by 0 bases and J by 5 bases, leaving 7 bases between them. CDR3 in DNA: TGTGCCAGCAGTTACTCGAAACTTACTGAAGCTTTCTTT. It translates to CASSYSKLTEAFF.

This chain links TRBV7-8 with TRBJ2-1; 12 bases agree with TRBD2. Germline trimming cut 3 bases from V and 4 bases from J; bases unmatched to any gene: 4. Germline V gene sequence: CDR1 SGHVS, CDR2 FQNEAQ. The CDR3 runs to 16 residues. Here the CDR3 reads CASSLSGTSGYNEQFF. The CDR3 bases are TGTGCCAGCAGCTTGTCCGGGACTAGCGGGTACAATGAGCAGTTCTTC.

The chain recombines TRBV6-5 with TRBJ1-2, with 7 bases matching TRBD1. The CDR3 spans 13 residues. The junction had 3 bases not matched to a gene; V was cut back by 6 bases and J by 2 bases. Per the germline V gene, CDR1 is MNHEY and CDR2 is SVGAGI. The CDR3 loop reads CASRKTGNYGYTF. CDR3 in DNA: TGTGCCAGCAGGAAGACAGGGAACTATGGCTACACCTTC.

This CDR3 reads CASTSGTGGKYEQYF. The CDR3 DNA follows: TGTGCCAGCACATCCGGGACAGGGGGCAAGTACGAGCAGTACTTC. The V gene is TRBV27, the J gene TRBJ2-7, with TRBD1 identical over 12 bases. The CDR3 length is 15 residues. CDR1 is MNHEY and CDR2 is SMNVEV in the germline V gene (reference sequence). V was pared by 7 bases and J by 4 bases, with 8 bases of the junction left unmatched.

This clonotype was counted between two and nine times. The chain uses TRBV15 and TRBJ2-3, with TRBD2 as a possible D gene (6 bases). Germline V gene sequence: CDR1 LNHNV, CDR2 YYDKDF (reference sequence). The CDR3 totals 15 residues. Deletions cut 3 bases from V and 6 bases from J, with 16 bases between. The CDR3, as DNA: TGTGCCACCAGCAGTTTCACGGGACTTGATGATACGCAGTATTTT. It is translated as CATSSFTGLDDTQYF.

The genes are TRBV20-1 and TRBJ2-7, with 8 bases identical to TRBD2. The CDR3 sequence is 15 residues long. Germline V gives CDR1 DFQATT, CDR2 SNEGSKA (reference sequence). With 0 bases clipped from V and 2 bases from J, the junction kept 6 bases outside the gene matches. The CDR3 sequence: CSARDSAGVAYEQYF. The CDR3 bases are TGCAGTGCTAGAGATTCAGCGGGAGTGGCCTACGAGCAGTACTTC.

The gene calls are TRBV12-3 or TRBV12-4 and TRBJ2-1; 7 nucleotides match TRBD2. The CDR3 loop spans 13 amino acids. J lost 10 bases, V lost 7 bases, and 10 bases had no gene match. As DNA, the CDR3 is TGTGCCAGCACCCAACGGACTAGTTTCGAGCAGTTCTTC. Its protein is CASTQRTSFEQFF.

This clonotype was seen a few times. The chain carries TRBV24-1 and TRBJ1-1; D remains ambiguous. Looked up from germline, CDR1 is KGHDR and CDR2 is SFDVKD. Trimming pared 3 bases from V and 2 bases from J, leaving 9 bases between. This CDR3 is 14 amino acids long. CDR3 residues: CATSDGVGNTEAFF. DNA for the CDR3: TGTGCCACCAGTGATGGGGTCGGAAACACTGAAGCTTTCTTT.

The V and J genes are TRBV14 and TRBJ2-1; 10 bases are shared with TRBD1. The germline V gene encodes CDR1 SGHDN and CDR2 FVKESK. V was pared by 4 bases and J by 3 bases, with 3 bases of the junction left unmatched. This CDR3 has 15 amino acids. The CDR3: CASSPWDRGYNEQFF. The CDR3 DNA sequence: TGTGCCAGCAGCCCGTGGGACAGGGGCTACAATGAGCAGTTCTTC.